This T cell receptor beta chain was captured in a study of T-cell memory formation after mild COVID-19 (dated by TCRdb to the early 2020s). Turning to the overall study: TCR sequence clusters from the two donors were found to be largely donor specific. In two donors, T-cell clones that expanded and contracted after mild COVID-19 were followed by sequencing TCRalpha and TCRbeta repertoires longitudinally. Two young, previously healthy adult volunteers, one female and one male, were included in the cohort. What the study reported, not specific to this receptor: From day 15 to 85, contracting clones showed balanced CD4/CD8 phenotypes, whereas a second wave of clones that expanded from day 15 to 37 leaned towards CD4+. SARS-CoV-2 specificity was not confirmed for the second-wave clones peaking on day 37. The study covered only a couple of mild cases, and larger cohorts including severe cases with pre-infection samples were considered necessary. Some responding clones were detected in pre-infection memory, suggesting pre-existing cross-reactive memory T cells joined the SARS-CoV-2 response. Contracting CD4+ clones turned up mainly in the CM and EM memory subsets, whereas EMRA was where CD8+ clones were enriched.

TCRdb names Illumina NovaSeq 6000 as the instrument used. TCRalpha and TCRbeta cDNA libraries were constructed by 5'RACE with constant-segment primers, with sample barcodes and unique molecular identifiers being introduced. Trizol reagent was used to extract RNA from every sample. The libraries were amplified in two PCR steps, and the second step added a second sample barcode and Illumina TruSeq adapters. The libraries were sequenced on an Illumina NovaSeq using 2 x 150 bp paired-end reads. In the paper's pipeline: Demultiplexing of reads and collapsing into UMI-guided consensus sequences were performed with migec v1.2.7. Using mixcr v2.1.11, the UMI consensuses were aligned to TRA and TRB V and J templates and assembled into clonotypes. A clonotype was counted as expanded or contracted only when both edgeR and NoisET called the clonotype significant, with the noise models trained on biological replicates. For edgeR calls, the thresholds were a false discovery rate-adjusted p below 0.01 and a log2 fold-change of 1. As an exploratory analysis of dynamics, max-normalized trajectories of the 1000 most abundant clonotypes were examined by PCA with hierarchical clustering. Separately sequenced CD4+ and CD8+ repertoires were used to assign the CD4 or CD8 phenotype of responding clones. The raw public data were reprocessed by TCRdb itself: fastp quality trimming at Q25, MiXCR clonotype calling, in-frame beta chains only. For every CDR3 protein sequence, its rows merge into one entry that carries the most common genes and DNA. These V and J calls are TCRdb output, not the study's own analysis. The sample table records around 530,000 distinct CDR3 sequences; 20% to 25% of these occur just once. The ten largest make up around 9.2% of the sample.

On this clonotype itself: The clone's antigen remains unknown. No per-base quality is available; no much larger clone lies one base away.

PBMCs were isolated by Ficoll-Paque density gradient centrifugation. Taken from cysteine to phenylalanine, the CDR3 has 15 residues. Just CDR3 DNA is preserved here, 45 bases in frame from base 1. Trimming takes 4 bases from V and 4 bases from J, and the germline ends sit 17 bases apart. CDR1 and CDR2 are drawn from the germline V gene: MNHNS, SASEGT. Sequenced material: PBMCs or a T cell subset sorted from them (not recorded which). The chain couples TRBV6-1 to TRBJ2-7; TRBD1 is a possible D gene, resting on 6 matching bases. This clonotype was obtained from an adult woman who had mild COVID-19 (a few samples of this study predate the infection). The sample titles of this study are shuffled in the database, so cell type and time point are left out; the donor was told from shared clones. The DNA sequence is given as TGTGCCAGCAGTGTCCATCCGGGACAACTATACGAGCAGTACTTC. It specifies CASSVHPGQLYEQYF.